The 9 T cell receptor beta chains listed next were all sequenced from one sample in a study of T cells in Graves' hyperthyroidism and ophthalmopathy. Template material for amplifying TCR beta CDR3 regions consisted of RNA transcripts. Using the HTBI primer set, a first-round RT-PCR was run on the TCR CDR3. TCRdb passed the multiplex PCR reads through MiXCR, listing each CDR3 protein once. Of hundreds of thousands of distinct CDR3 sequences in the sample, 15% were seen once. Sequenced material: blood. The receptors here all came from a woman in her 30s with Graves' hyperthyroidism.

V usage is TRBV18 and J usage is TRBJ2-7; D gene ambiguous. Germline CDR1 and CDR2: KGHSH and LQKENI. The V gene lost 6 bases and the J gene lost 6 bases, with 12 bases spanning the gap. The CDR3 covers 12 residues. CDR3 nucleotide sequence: TGTGCCAGCTCGCCTGCGGATCGCGAGCAGTACTTC. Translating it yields CASSPADREQYF.

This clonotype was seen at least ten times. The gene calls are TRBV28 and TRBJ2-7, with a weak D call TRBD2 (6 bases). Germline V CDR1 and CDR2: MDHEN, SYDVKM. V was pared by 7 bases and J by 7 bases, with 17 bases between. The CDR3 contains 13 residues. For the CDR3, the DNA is TGTGCCAGCACGGGGCTTCCCGCGGGGGAGCAGTACTTC. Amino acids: CASTGLPAGEQYF.

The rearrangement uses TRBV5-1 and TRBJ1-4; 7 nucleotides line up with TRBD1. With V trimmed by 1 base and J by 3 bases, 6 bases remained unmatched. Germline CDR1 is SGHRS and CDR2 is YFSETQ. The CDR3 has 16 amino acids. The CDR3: CASSLNPGQSNEKLFF. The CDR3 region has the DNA TGCGCCAGCAGCTTGAATCCGGGACAGTCTAATGAAAAACTGTTTTTT.

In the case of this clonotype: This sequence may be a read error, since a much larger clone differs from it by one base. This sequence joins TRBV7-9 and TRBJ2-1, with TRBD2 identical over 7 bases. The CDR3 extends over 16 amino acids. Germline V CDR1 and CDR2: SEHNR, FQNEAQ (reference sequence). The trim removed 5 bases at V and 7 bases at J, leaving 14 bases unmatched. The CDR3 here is CASSLLAWGTTNEQFF. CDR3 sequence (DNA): TGTGCCAGCAGCCTACTAGCGTGGGGAACAACAAATGAGCAGTTCTTC.

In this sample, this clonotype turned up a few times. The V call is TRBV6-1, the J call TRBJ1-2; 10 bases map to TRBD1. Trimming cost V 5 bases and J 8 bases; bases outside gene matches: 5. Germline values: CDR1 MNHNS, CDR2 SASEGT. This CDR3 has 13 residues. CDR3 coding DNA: TGTGCCAGCAGTTGGGACAGGGGCCCGGGCTACACCTTC. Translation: CASSWDRGPGYTF.

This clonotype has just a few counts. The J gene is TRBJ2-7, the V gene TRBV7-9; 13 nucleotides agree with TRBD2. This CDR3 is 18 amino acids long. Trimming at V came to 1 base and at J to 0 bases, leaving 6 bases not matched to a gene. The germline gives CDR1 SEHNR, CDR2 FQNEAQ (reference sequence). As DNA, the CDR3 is TGTGCCAGCAGCTTAGGGGGGGGACTAGCGGGACGCTCCTACGAGCAGTACTTC. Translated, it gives CASSLGGGLAGRSYEQYF.

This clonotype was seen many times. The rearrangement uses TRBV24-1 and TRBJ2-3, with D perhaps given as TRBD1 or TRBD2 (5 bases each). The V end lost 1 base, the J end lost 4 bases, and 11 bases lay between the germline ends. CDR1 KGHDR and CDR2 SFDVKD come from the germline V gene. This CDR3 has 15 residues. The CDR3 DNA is TGTGCCACCAGTGATTTCTGGGGGATCGCAGATACGCAGTATTTT. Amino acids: CATSDFWGIADTQYF.

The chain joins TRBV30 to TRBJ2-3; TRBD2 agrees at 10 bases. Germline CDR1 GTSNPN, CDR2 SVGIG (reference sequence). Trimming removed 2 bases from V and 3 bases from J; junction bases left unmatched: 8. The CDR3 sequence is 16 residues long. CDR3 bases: TGTGCCTGGAGTCCACGACTAGCGGGCAGGACAGATACGCAGTATTTT. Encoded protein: CAWSPRLAGRTDTQYF.

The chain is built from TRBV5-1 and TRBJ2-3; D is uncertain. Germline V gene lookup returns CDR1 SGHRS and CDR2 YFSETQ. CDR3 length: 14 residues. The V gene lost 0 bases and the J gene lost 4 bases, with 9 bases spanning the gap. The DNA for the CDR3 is TGCGCCAGCAGCTTGGGTCTGGTCCCAGATACGCAGTATTTT. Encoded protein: CASSLGLVPDTQYF.